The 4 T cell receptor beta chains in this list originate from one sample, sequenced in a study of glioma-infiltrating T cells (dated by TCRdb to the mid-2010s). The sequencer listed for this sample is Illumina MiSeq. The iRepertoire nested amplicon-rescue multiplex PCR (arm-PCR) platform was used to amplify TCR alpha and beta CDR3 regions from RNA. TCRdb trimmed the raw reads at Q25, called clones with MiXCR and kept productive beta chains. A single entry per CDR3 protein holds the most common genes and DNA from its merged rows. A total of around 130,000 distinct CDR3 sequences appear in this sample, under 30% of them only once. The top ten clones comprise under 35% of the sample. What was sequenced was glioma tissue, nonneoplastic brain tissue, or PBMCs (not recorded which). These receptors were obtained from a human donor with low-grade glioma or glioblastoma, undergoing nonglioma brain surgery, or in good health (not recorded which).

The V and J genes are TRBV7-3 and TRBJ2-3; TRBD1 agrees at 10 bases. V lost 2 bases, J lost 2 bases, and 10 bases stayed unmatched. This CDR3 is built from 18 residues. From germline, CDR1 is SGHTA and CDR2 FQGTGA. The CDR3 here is CASSLSVGQGGNTDTQYF. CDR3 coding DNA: TGTGCCAGCAGCTTATCTGTTGGACAGGGGGGGAACACAGATACGCAGTATTTT.

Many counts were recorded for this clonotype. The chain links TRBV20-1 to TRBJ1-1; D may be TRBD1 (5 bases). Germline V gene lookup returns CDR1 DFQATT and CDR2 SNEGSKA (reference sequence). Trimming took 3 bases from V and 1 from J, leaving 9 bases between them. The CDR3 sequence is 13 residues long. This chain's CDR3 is CSARRGKNTEAFF. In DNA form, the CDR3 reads TGCAGTGCTAGGAGGGGTAAGAACACTGAAGCTTTCTTT.

The CDR3 loop reads CASSLTGINSYNEQFF. In DNA, the CDR3 is TGCGCCAGCAGCCTGACAGGGATTAACTCCTACAATGAGCAGTTCTTC. V usage is TRBV5-1 and J usage is TRBJ2-1; 7 bases fit TRBD1. This CDR3 has 16 residues. V shed 4 bases, J shed 0 bases, and the junction held 7 bases outside the gene matches. Germline lookup yields CDR1 SGHRS and CDR2 YFSETQ.

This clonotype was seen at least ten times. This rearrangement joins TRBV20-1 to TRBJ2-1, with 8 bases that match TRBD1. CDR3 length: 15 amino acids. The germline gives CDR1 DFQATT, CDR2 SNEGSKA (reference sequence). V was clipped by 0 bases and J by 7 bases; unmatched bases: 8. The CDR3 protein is CSARDRTGYSNEQFF. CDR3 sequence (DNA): TGCAGTGCTAGAGATCGGACAGGGTATTCGAATGAGCAGTTCTTC.